These 4 T cell receptor beta chains were sequenced from one sample in a study of blood T cell repertoires in COVID-19. Assay used: immunoSEQ multiplex PCR; TCRdb lists only in-frame clones, some missing. Found here are approximately 150,000 clones, around 84% of them singletons; the top ten hold 0.85% to 1.2%. Source material: peripheral blood. Source of these receptors: a man aged 40-50 years with acute or convalescent COVID-19.

The chain recombines TRBV5-1 with TRBJ1-2, with a possible D match to TRBD1 (5 bases). The V end was cut by 4 bases, the J end by 3 bases, with 16 bases between. This CDR3 has 15 residues. CDR1 SGHRS and CDR2 YFSETQ come from the germline V gene. The CDR3 nucleotides read TGCGCCAGCAGCCCCGGTTCAGGGTTATACTATGGCTACACCTTC. Translation gives CASSPGSGLYYGYTF. Based on the CDR3 plus reference TRBV5-1 and TRBJ1-2, the full variable domain is KAGVTQTPRYLIKTRGQQVTLSCSPISGHRSVSWYQQTPGQGLQFLFEYFSETQRNKGNFPGRFSGRQFSNSRSEMNVSTLELGDSALYLCASSPGSGLYYGYTFGSGTRLTVV.

This chain uses TRBV5-1 with TRBJ2-3; 8 bases map to TRBD2. The germline CDR1 and CDR2 sequences are SGHRS and YFSETQ. This CDR3 comprises 18 residues. The V gene end was trimmed by 0 bases and the J gene end by 1 base; junction bases not matched to a gene: 10. CDR3 bases: TGCGCCAGCAGCTTGGATTTACGGCGGGGGGTGGGCACAGATACGCAGTATTTT. This sequence encodes CASSLDLRRGVGTDTQYF.

The CDR3 sequence is CASREAGANVLTF. CDR3 nucleotides: TGTGCCAGCCGGGAGGCGGGGGCCAACGTCCTGACTTTC. The V and J genes are TRBV5-4 and TRBJ2-6; 7 bases line up with TRBD2. Germline V CDR1 and CDR2: SGHNT, YYREEE (reference sequence). V shed 7 bases, J shed 4 bases, and the junction held 2 bases outside the gene matches. This CDR3 region has 13 residues.

This clone was found a few times. The chain recombines TRBV6-2 or TRBV6-3 with TRBJ2-7, with D unresolved. Trimming removed 5 bases from V and 1 base from J, with 15 bases in between. The CDR3 consists of 15 residues. Germline CDR1 and CDR2: MNHEY and SVGEGT. The CDR3 here is CASSSPHRLSYEQYF. The CDR3 DNA follows: TGTGCCAGCAGTAGCCCCCATCGCCTTTCCTACGAGCAGTACTTC.